The 3 T cell receptor beta chains presented below share a single source sample, sequenced in a study of cytomegalovirus exposure and HLA in healthy donors. Researchers ran the PCR with 60 Vbeta and 13 Jbeta primers. TCRdb's copy holds only in-frame clones and misses some; the assay was immunoSEQ multiplex PCR. In the table there are roughly 90,000 clones, over 65% of which are singletons. The sample consisted of PBMCs. The origin of the receptors is a woman between 40 and 50 years old in good health and CMV-seropositive.

Comment on this clone: An end of the junction does not agree with germline; a read error may underlie this. In the same sample, other DNA sequences code for this CDR3. The chain combines TRBV5-6 with TRBJ2-5; weak D call: TRBD1 (5 bases). CDR1 is SGHDT, CDR2 YYEEEE, per germline. The CDR3 has 18 residues. The CDR3 DNA reads as TGTGCCAGCAGTTTGGGGCCCACCTTACAATTTGGGGCAGAGACCCAGTACTTC. As protein: CASSLGPTLQFGAETQYF.

This clone came up a few times. The rearrangement links TRBV5-1 to TRBJ2-3, with 8 bases aligning to TRBD1. Trimming cost V 1 base and J 3 bases; bases outside gene matches: 7. Germline V lookup: CDR1 SGHRS, CDR2 YFSETQ. This CDR3 has 16 amino acids. The CDR3 nucleotides are TGCGCCAGCAGCTTGAACGGACAGGGTTCAACAGATACGCAGTATTTT. This gives the protein CASSLNGQGSTDTQYF.

This clone came up a few times. The chain joins TRBV9 to TRBJ2-3; D uncertain. V was shortened by 0 bases and J by 1 base, with 9 bases between the two germline ends. This CDR3 comprises 15 residues. Germline-derived CDR1 and CDR2 are SGDLS and YYNGEE. This CDR3 is CASSVGGSGTDTQYF. DNA of the CDR3: TGTGCCAGCAGCGTAGGCGGCTCCGGCACAGATACGCAGTATTTT.